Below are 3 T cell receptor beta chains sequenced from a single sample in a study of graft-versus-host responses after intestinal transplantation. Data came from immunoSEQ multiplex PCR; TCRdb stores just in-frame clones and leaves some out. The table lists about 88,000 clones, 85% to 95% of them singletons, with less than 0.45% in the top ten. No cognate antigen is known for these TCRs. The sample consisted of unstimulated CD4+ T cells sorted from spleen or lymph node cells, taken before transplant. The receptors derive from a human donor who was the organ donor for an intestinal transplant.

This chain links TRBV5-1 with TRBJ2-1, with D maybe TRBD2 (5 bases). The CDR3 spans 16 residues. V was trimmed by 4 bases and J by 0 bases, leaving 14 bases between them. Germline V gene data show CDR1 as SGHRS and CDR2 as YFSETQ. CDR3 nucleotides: TGCGCCAGCAGCGCTGGCGGGCTAGCCTCCTACAATGAGCAGTTCTTC. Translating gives CASSAGGLASYNEQFF.

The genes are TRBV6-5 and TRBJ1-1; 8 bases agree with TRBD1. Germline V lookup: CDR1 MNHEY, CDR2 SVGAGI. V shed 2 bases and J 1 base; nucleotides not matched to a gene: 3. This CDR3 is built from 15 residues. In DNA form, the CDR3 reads TGTGCCAGCAGTTACGTCGGACAGGGGAACACTGAAGCTTTCTTT. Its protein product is CASSYVGQGNTEAFF.

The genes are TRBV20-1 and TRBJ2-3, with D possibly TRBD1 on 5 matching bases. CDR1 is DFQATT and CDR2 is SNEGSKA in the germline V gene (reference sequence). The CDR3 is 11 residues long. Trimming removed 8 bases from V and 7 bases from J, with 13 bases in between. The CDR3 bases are TGCAGTTGGGGCCCCCGAAATACGCAGTATTTT. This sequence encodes CSWGPRNTQYF.